This is a list of T cell receptor beta chains from one sample in a study of T cell clonotyping in hematopoietic cell transplantation. Profiling relied on immunoSEQ multiplex PCR, and the TCRdb table lists in-frame clones only, not all of them. The data contain roughly 34,000 clones, approximately 95% of them singletons. Sequenced material: peripheral blood mononuclear cells, taken before stem cell transplant. Receptors originate from a man in his forties with chronic myeloid leukemia. Some clones in this sample may be carry-over from other donors' samples. Each CDR3 is given with its conserved first and last residue. A D gene is named only where the DNA matches it firmly. A row's size may be missing; if present it is once, few, many or a size class.

D gene	clone size	V gene	J gene	CDR3 DNA	CDR3 protein
-	-	TRBV4-1	TRBJ1-2	TGCGCCAGCAGCCAAGATGGGGCAGGGAGCTATGGCTACACCTTC	CASSQDGAGSYGYTF
-	-	TRBV6-5	TRBJ2-3	TGTGCCAGCAGTTATGGGGGTTCAGGAGATACGCAGTATTTT	CASSYGGSGDTQYF
-	-	TRBV30	TRBJ1-3	TGTGCCTGGAGTGTCGCCGCTTACTCTGGAAACACCATATATTTT	CAWSVAAYSGNTIYF
TRBD2	-	TRBV7-2	TRBJ2-4	TGTGCCAGCAGCTCGCAGAGGGAGGGCATTCAGTACTTC	CASSSQREGIQYF
-	-	TRBV2	TRBJ1-5	TGTGCCAGCAGGCCCCAGGAGGGGGGCAGCAATCAGCCCCAGCATTTT	CASRPQEGGSNQPQHF
TRBD2	-	TRBV5-1	TRBJ2-5	TGCGCCAGCAGCCTGAGGACTAGCGGGGGTGAGACCCAGTACTTC	CASSLRTSGGETQYF
TRBD1	-	TRBV7-3	TRBJ1-2	TGTGCCAGCAGCCGGGACAGGGTTGGGGGCTACACCTTC	CASSRDRVGGYTF
-	-	TRBV27	TRBJ2-2	TGTGCCAGCAGTTTATCGCTGATTTCCGGGGCCCAGAACACCGGGGAGCTGTTTTTT	CASSLSLISGAQNTGELFF
-	-	TRBV19	TRBJ2-7	TGTGCCAGTAGTGTGGGGGCGCGAGGCGAGCAGTACTTC	CASSVGARGEQYF
-	-	TRBV7-9	TRBJ2-7	TGTGCCAGCAGCTTATCAGGGTACGGCTACGAGCAGTACTTC	CASSLSGYGYEQYF
-	-	TRBV6-6	TRBJ2-1	TGTGCCAGCAGCCATGACCTACGGGGCCAGTTCTTC	CASSHDLRGQFF
TRBD1	-	TRBV6-1	TRBJ1-2	TGTGCCAGCAGTGAAAAACCGACAGGGGCTGGCTACACCTTC	CASSEKPTGAGYTF
-	-	TRBV9	TRBJ2-1	TGTGCCAGCAGCCCCCTAGCACCAGGCTTCAATGAGCAGTTCTTC	CASSPLAPGFNEQFF
TRBD1	-	TRBV9	TRBJ1-2	TGTGCCAGCAGCGCGGGACAGGGGGCGAGAGGCTACACCTTC	CASSAGQGARGYTF
-	-	TRBV10-3	TRBJ2-5	TGTGCCATCAGTGGCTCCGGGGAGGAAGAGACCCAGTACTTC	CAISGSGEEETQYF
-	-	TRBV7-9	TRBJ2-7	TGTGCCAGCAGCTCCCGGGACTTCGTCTACGAGCAGTACTTC	CASSSRDFVYEQYF
TRBD1	-	TRBV11-1	TRBJ1-1	TGTGCCAGCAGCTTACCGTCTACAGGGGGAGGAGGGAACACTGAAGCTTTCTTT	CASSLPSTGGGGNTEAFF
-	once	TRBV7-9	TRBJ1-6	TGTGCCAGCAACGGAGATCGTTCACCCCTCCACTTT	CASNGDRSPLHF
-	-	TRBV6-5	TRBJ1-2	TGTGCCTCCCTCACCGCGAGTTATGGCTACACCTTC	CASLTASYGYTF
-	-	TRBV5-1	TRBJ1-1	TGCGCCAGCAGCTTGGTTACCGTCCCCCATGTGAACACTGAAGCTTTCTTT	CASSLVTVPHVNTEAFF
-	-	TRBV7-9	TRBJ1-1	TGTGCCAGCAGTTTCGAGGGGGGGAACACTGAAGCTTTCTTT	CASSFEGGNTEAFF
-	-	TRBV7-6	TRBJ2-2	TGTGCCAGCAGCTTACTGATTTTATCCCGGGGCACCGGGGAGCTGTTTTTT	CASSLLILSRGTGELFF
TRBD1	-	TRBV7-2	TRBJ1-1	TGTGCCAGCAGCCGACAGGGCGGGAGCACTGAAGCTTTCTTT	CASSRQGGSTEAFF
TRBD1	-	TRBV4-2	TRBJ1-4	TGTGCCAGCAGCCCCGAGACAGGGCGGGGCGAAAAACTGTTTTTT	CASSPETGRGEKLFF
TRBD2	once	TRBV30	TRBJ2-3	TGTGCCTGGAGTGTAGAGCGGGGGGCCCTCACAGATACGCAGTATTTT	CAWSVERGALTDTQYF
-	-	TRBV7-3	TRBJ1-1	TGTGCCAGCAGCCTCTTCGACCGAATTGGGAACACTGAAGCTTTCTTT	CASSLFDRIGNTEAFF
TRBD1	-	TRBV5-1	TRBJ1-1	TGCGCCAGCAGAACCGGGACAGAGGCATTCGGCACTGAAGCTTTCTTT	CASRTGTEAFGTEAFF
-	-	TRBV7-2	TRBJ1-2	TGTGCCAGCAGCTTCCGGGGGGTTGAGGGTGGCTACACCTTC	CASSFRGVEGGYTF
-	once	TRBV5-6	TRBJ2-1	TGTGCCAGCAGTTTAGCATATGAGCAGTTCTTC	CASSLAYEQFF